The 21 T cell receptor beta chains given below trace back to one sample, sequenced in a study of T cells in tuberculosis. Cells were sorted from thawed PBMC rested overnight and stained with GMM-loaded CD1B tetramer, viability dye and anti-CD3. The CD1B tetramers carried C32 glucose monomycolate purified from Rhodococcus equi. TCRdb's table, derived via immunoSEQ multiplex PCR, lists solely in-frame clones and lacks some. The sample yields approximately 88,000 clones, approximately 91% seen once. The sequenced material came from CD1b-GMM tetramer-negative cells sorted from PBMCs. These receptors were taken from an adult woman with latent tuberculosis.

In this sample, this clone turned up once. This chain connects TRBV27 to TRBJ1-6; the D gene is possibly TRBD1 (5 bases). Germline lookup yields CDR1 MNHEY and CDR2 SMNVEV (reference sequence). CDR3 length: 15 residues. Trimming left V 2 bases short and J 8 bases short, with 13 bases between. DNA of the CDR3: TGTGCCAGCAGTTTAGATCAGGGAGGGGATTCACCCCTCCACTTT. Amino acid sequence: CASSLDQGGDSPLHF.

The V gene is TRBV30, the J gene TRBJ1-3; 9 positions agree with TRBD1. V lost 3 bases to trimming and J lost 2 bases; unmatched junction nucleotides: 5. This CDR3 has 15 residues. Germline V gene sequence: CDR1 GTSNPN, CDR2 SVGIG (reference sequence). The CDR3 sequence is CAWSRQGGPGNTIYF. The CDR3 nucleotides read TGTGCCTGGAGCCGACAGGGGGGTCCTGGAAACACCATATATTTT. Drawing the rest from reference TRBV30 and TRBJ1-3, the complete variable domain is SQTIHQWPATLVQPVGSPLSLECTVEGTSNPNLYWYRQAAGRGLQLLFYSVGIGQISSEVPQNLSASRPQDRQFILSSKKLLLSDSGFYLCAWSRQGGPGNTIYFGEGSWLTVV.

The J gene is TRBJ1-5, the V gene TRBV28, with unresolved D. CDR3 length equals 13 residues. Germline V gene sequence: CDR1 MDHEN, CDR2 SYDVKM. Trimming cost V 5 bases and J 4 bases, with 9 bases left between them. CDR3 bases: TGTGCCAGCAGTCCTCAGATGAATCAGCCCCAGCATTTT. Encoded protein: CASSPQMNQPQHF.

This chain joins TRBV7-9 and TRBJ2-5; possible D gene TRBD2, 7 bases. The germline V gene encodes CDR1 SEHNR and CDR2 FQNEAQ (reference sequence). Trimming left V 1 base short and J 5 bases short, with 11 bases between. The CDR3 is 14 amino acids. The CDR3 nucleotides are TGTGCCAGCAGCTTAGGCAGGGGAGGGGAGACCCAGTACTTC. Translating gives CASSLGRGGETQYF.

CDR3: CASSLHREGANVLTF. The DNA of the CDR3 is TGTGCCAGCAGTTTACACCGGGAGGGCGCCAACGTCCTGACTTTC. The chain recombines TRBV28 with TRBJ2-6, with 8 nucleotides matching TRBD2. The J segment lost 7 bases and the V segment lost 2 bases, leaving 4 bases of the junction unmatched. This CDR3 contains 15 residues. In germline, CDR1 is MDHEN, CDR2 SYDVKM.

The chain's CDR3 is CASSLASGGAVNEQFF. The CDR3 region has the DNA TGTGCCAGCAGCTTAGCTAGCGGGGGGGCCGTCAATGAGCAGTTCTTC. The chain uses TRBV7-2 and TRBJ2-1; the match to TRBD2 covers 11 bases. Trimming removed 0 bases from V and 6 bases from J; junction bases left unmatched: 4. The CDR3 totals 16 residues. From germline, CDR1 is SGHTA and CDR2 FQGNSA. Full variable domain (rest looked up from reference TRBV7-2 and TRBJ2-1): GAGVSQSPSNKVTEKGKDVELRCDPISGHTALYWYRQSLGQGLEFLIYFQGNSAPDKSGLPSDRFSAERTGGSVSTLTIQRTQQEDSAVYLCASSLASGGAVNEQFFGPGTRLTVL.

The CDR3 DNA is TGTGCCAGCAGGGACAGGGGGGTTCGCACCGGGGAGCTGTTTTTT. Its protein product is CASRDRGVRTGELFF. The chain is built from TRBV2 and TRBJ2-2, with 10 bases matching TRBD1. The V and J ends lost 6 bases and 4 bases, in that order; junction bases with no gene match: 5. The CDR3 has 15 amino acids. CDR1 is SNHLY and CDR2 is FYNNEI in the germline V gene.

This chain joins TRBV27 and TRBJ1-1; TRBD1 is a possible D gene (6 bases). The CDR3 loop spans 15 amino acids. V was pared by 5 bases and J by 1 base, with 14 bases between. Germline CDR1 reads MNHEY; CDR2 reads SMNVEV (reference sequence). CDR3 loop: CASSHPSGANTEAFF. The CDR3 DNA follows: TGTGCCAGCAGTCACCCTTCAGGGGCGAACACTGAAGCTTTCTTT.

This sequence joins TRBV6-1 and TRBJ2-3; 7 bases align to TRBD1. Per the germline V gene, CDR1 is MNHNS and CDR2 is SASEGT. The CDR3 runs to 16 residues. The V gene end was trimmed by 1 base and the J gene end by 1 base; junction bases not matched to a gene: 5. The CDR3 loop reads CASSEVRGLGTDTQYF. In nucleotides, the CDR3 is TGTGCCAGCAGTGAAGTAAGGGGGCTAGGCACAGATACGCAGTATTTT.

V and J are TRBV6-5 and TRBJ2-3, with D unresolved. Germline V gene lookup returns CDR1 MNHEY and CDR2 SVGAGI. This CDR3 is built from 11 residues. The V and J ends lost 6 bases and 5 bases respectively, with 6 bases between them. This CDR3 is CASRELDTQYF. The CDR3 region has the DNA TGTGCCAGCAGAGAGCTAGATACGCAGTATTTT.

J is TRBJ1-3 and V is TRBV2, with D hard to call. Germline CDR1 SNHLY, CDR2 FYNNEI. CDR3 size: 14 residues. The V end was cut by 3 bases, the J end by 0 bases, with 6 bases between. In DNA form, the CDR3 reads TGTGCCAGCAGTGACCGGAGCTCTGGAAACACCATATATTTT. It translates to CASSDRSSGNTIYF.

CDR3 DNA: TGTGCCAGCACCCAGCGGGACCACACAGATACGCAGTATTTT. Translating it yields CASTQRDHTDTQYF. The chain combines TRBV6-1 with TRBJ2-3, with 7 bases that match TRBD2. CDR3 size: 14 residues. With 7 bases clipped from V and 2 bases from J, the junction kept 6 bases outside the gene matches. Germline CDR1 and CDR2: MNHNS and SASEGT.

The rearrangement uses TRBV5-1 and TRBJ2-7; 11 bases align to TRBD1. The germline V gene has CDR1 SGHRS and CDR2 YFSETQ. Trimming cost V 5 bases and J 2 bases; bases outside gene matches: 3. This CDR3 spans 14 amino acids. Here the CDR3 DNA reads TGCGCCAGCAGAGAGGGACAGGGGGCCTACGAGCAGTACTTC. Residues: CASREGQGAYEQYF.

This chain uses TRBV2 with TRBJ2-1; D is perhaps TRBD2 (5 bases). Trimming left V 8 bases short and J 0 bases short, with 14 bases between. CDR1 is SNHLY, CDR2 FYNNEI, per germline. This CDR3 is 15 amino acids long. The CDR3 nucleotides are TGTGCCAGCTGCCGACTACCCAGCTCCTACAATGAGCAGTTCTTC. Protein sequence: CASCRLPSSYNEQFF.

This clone was counted a single time. The rearrangement uses TRBV5-1 and TRBJ2-2, with 11 bases fitting TRBD2. There are 16 residues in the CDR3. In germline, CDR1 is SGHRS, CDR2 YFSETQ. J gave up 6 bases and V 6 bases, and 10 bases lay outside the gene matches. The CDR3 nucleotides are TGCGCCAGCAACAATCATAGCGGGGGGGCCGCCGGGGAGCTGTTTTTT. It encodes CASNNHSGGAAGELFF.

This sequence joins TRBV27 and TRBJ1-6; TRBD1 matches at 7 bases. V trimming: 2 bases; J trimming: 9 bases; junction bases outside the gene matches: 7. CDR1 is MNHEY, CDR2 SMNVEV, per germline (reference sequence). The CDR3 loop spans 15 amino acids. CDR3 in amino acids: CASSLKGTDISPLHF. CDR3 DNA sequence: TGTGCCAGCAGTTTAAAAGGGACAGATATTTCACCCCTCCACTTT.

The chain employs TRBV19 and TRBJ1-5, with 9 bases lining up with TRBD1. J lost 1 base, V lost 5 bases, and 9 bases had no gene match. CDR3 size: 17 residues. The germline CDR1 and CDR2 sequences are LNHDA and SQIVND (reference sequence). This chain's CDR3 is CASSARQGGISNQPQHF. CDR3 sequence (DNA): TGTGCCAGTAGTGCTCGACAGGGGGGGATCAGCAATCAGCCCCAGCATTTT.

This clone came up a few times. V is TRBV7-9 and J is TRBJ1-1; D is perhaps TRBD1 (5 bases). V lost 1 base, J lost 1 base, and 10 bases lay in between. CDR1 and CDR2 from the germline V gene are SEHNR and FQNEAQ (reference sequence). This CDR3 has 15 amino acids. The DNA of the CDR3 is TGTGCCAGCAGCTTAGGCGGGGGGGGGAACACTGAAGCTTTCTTT. It codes for CASSLGGGGNTEAFF.

V and J are TRBV30 and TRBJ2-1; D may be TRBD1 (7 bases). The V gene's germline CDR1 is GTSNPN and CDR2 SVGIG (reference sequence). The CDR3 has 14 amino acids. V gave up 3 bases and J gave up 8 bases, with 17 bases separating them. CDR3 protein: CAWSRGEIMDEQFF. The DNA of the CDR3 is TGTGCCTGGAGCAGGGGGGAAATCATGGATGAGCAGTTCTTC.

The J gene is TRBJ1-2, the V gene TRBV4-1; TRBD1 agrees at 7 bases. V was pared by 8 bases and J by 6 bases, with 6 bases of the junction left unmatched. Germline loops: CDR1 MGHRA, CDR2 YSYEKL. CDR3 length: 12 amino acids. CDR3 sequence: CASGTQGNGYTF. The CDR3 DNA reads as TGCGCCAGCGGTACACAGGGGAATGGCTACACCTTC.

As for this clone: At one end the junction does not follow the germline gene, possibly because of a read error. V and J are TRBV7-2 and TRBJ1-2; possible D gene TRBD1, 5 bases. The CDR3 length is 16 residues. Germline CDR1 and CDR2: SGHTA and FQGNSA. As DNA, the CDR3 is TGTGCCAGCAGCTTAGTTACAGGCGCCCCTAACTATGGCCACACCTTC. Translation gives CASSLVTGAPNYGHTF.